One T cell receptor (beta chain) is described in this entry. No antigen is known for it. The germline gives CDR1 SGHRS, CDR2 YFSETQ. The V end was cut by 1 base, the J end by 4 bases, with 14 bases between. CDR3 length: 15 residues. The data derive from a study of cytomegalovirus exposure and HLA in healthy donors. Study-level points and caveats: Upon later analysis, HLA-associated TCR beta chains proved more clonally expanded than other, equally common chains.

Primers included in the PCR were 60 Vbeta and 13 Jbeta primers. Method: immunoSEQ multiplex PCR; TCRdb's copy keeps in-frame clones and lacks some. The table has a few hundred thousand clones, over 75% seen once; the top ten hold roughly a tenth. The sequence was obtained from a woman aged 50 to 60 in good health and CMV-seropositive. The chain couples TRBV5-1 to TRBJ1-1; no firm D call. Sample: PBMCs. The CDR3 region is CASSLTISGPTEAFF. The CDR3 DNA is TGCGCCAGCAGCTTGACGATTAGCGGCCCCACTGAAGCTTTCTTT.